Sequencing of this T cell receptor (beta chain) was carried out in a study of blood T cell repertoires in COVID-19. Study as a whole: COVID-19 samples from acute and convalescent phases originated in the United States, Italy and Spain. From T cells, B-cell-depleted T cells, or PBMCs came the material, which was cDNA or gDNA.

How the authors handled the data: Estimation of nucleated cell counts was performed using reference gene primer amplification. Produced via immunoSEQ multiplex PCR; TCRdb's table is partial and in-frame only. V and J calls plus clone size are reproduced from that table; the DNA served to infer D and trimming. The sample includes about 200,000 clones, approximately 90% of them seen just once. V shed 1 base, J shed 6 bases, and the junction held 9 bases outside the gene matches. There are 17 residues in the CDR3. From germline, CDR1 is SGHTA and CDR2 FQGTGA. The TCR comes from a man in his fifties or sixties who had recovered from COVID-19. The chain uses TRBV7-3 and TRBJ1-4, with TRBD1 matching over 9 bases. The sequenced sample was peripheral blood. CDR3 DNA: TGTGCCAGCAGCTTAAGACCCCCGGACAGGGGACATGAAAAACTGTTTTTT. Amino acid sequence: CASSLRPPDRGHEKLFF. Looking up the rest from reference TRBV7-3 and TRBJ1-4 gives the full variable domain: GAGVSQTPSNKVTEKGKYVELRCDPISGHTALYWYRQSLGQGPEFLIYFQGTGAADDSGLPNDRFFAVRPEGSVSTLKIQRTERGDSAVYLCASSLRPPDRGHEKLFFGSGTQLSVL.